This T cell receptor beta chain was profiled in a study of T-cell memory formation after mild COVID-19. General study findings and limits: Whether second-wave clones peaking at day 37 were SARS-CoV-2 specific went unconfirmed. Pre-infection memory harbored some responding clones, suggesting cross-reactive memory joined.

The V and J ends lost 4 bases and 1 base respectively, with 14 bases between them. The CDR3 has 16 residues. In germline, CDR1 is SGHNT, CDR2 YYREEE (reference sequence). Comment on this clonotype: Its target is unknown.

TCRdb analysed the 5' RACE reads with MiXCR anew, one entry per CDR3 protein. This sample has 400,000 to 500,000 distinct CDR3 sequences, with approximately 24% found just once. The J gene is TRBJ2-2, the V gene TRBV5-4; possible D gene TRBD1, 6 bases. This clonotype was sampled from an adult woman who had mild COVID-19 (a few samples of this study predate the infection). Cell type and time point are not known. The sample was PBMCs or a T cell subset sorted from them (not recorded which). The CDR3 here is CASSPKTGLNTGELFF. As DNA, the CDR3 is TGTGCCAGCAGCCCGAAAACAGGGCTGAACACCGGGGAGCTGTTTTTT.